The T cell receptor (beta chain) described here comes from a study of CD8 T cells in ankylosing spondylitis. Study-wide results and caveats: Reportedly, matched ankylosing spondylitis synovial fluid was significantly enriched for disease-linked clones. Among TCR beta sequences, a motif of eight or nine highly homologous variants appeared characteristic of ankylosing spondylitis blood.

TCR beta libraries were made by quantitative 5'-RACE with molecular barcodes. In TCRdb, the 5' RACE reads were re-called with MiXCR into one record per CDR3 protein. The sample lists hundreds of thousands of distinct CDR3 sequences, 10% to 15% occurring once. Germline loops: CDR1 SGHVS, CDR2 FQNEAQ. The CDR3 is 12 residues long. V lost 5 bases and J 7 bases, leaving 11 bases between the germline ends. Notes on this clonotype: What it binds is not known.

The chain is built from TRBV7-8 and TRBJ1-2, with unresolved D. The receptor was isolated from a male donor with ankylosing spondylitis. The source material was blood, either unsorted or a sorted T cell fraction (not recorded which). The CDR3 spells CASSTTSAGYTF. The CDR3 nucleotides are TGTGCCAGCAGCACAACCTCGGCTGGCTACACCTTC. The full variable domain, its missing parts supplied by reference TRBV7-8 and TRBJ1-2, is GAGVSQSPRYKVAKRGQDVALRCDPISGHVSLFWYQQALGQGPEFLTYFQNEAQLDKSGLPSDRFFAERPEGSVSTLKIQRTQQEDSAVYLCASSTTSAGYTFGSGTRLTVV.